This T cell receptor beta chain comes out of a study of blood T cell repertoires in COVID-19. Study background: Samples of COVID-19 (acute and convalescent) were obtained from the United States, Italy and Spain. Sources were T cells, B-cell-depleted T cells, or PBMCs; the material itself was cDNA or gDNA.

Assay: immunoSEQ multiplex PCR; the TCRdb copy retains only in-frame clones and omits some. The sample lists tens of thousands of clones; less than 95% were seen once. V dropped 0 bases and J dropped 0 bases, with 9 bases sitting between them. The length of the CDR3 is 17 residues. Per the germline V gene, CDR1 is MGHRA and CDR2 is YSYEKL. The TCR was taken from a human donor with active COVID-19. The donor label of this sample is uncertain. This rearrangement joins TRBV4-1 to TRBJ1-6, with D tentatively TRBD1 (6 bases). Sequenced material: peripheral blood. In nucleotides, the CDR3 is TGCGCCAGCAGCCAAGATGACAGGAGCTCCTATAATTCACCCCTCCACTTT. Translating it yields CASSQDDRSSYNSPLHF.